The rows below give T cell receptor beta chains drawn from one sample of a study of glioma-infiltrating T cells after dendritic cell vaccination. Generated by immunoSEQ multiplex PCR, the TCRdb table keeps only in-frame clones and is missing some. The sample records about 50,000 clones, roughly 90% being singletons. This sample comprised blood, obtained after dendritic cell vaccination. These receptors all stem from a human donor with glioblastoma. CDR3s include the opening cysteine and the closing phenylalanine or tryptophan. D genes are given only for firm matches. Clone size is shown for a subset of rows, as once, few, many or a class of expanded clone.

clone size	D gene	CDR3 length	V gene	J gene	CDR3 protein	CDR3 DNA
.	.	14	TRBV28	TRBJ2-1	CASSFQGSYNEQFF	TGTGCCAGCAGTTTTCAGGGCAGTTACAATGAGCAGTTCTTC
once	TRBD2	14	TRBV18	TRBJ2-2	CASSQAGDTGELFF	TGTGCCAGCTCACAAGCGGGGGACACCGGGGAGCTGTTTTTT
.	.	14	TRBV5-1	TRBJ2-5	CASSLANPGETQYF	TGCGCCAGCAGCTTGGCCAACCCGGGAGAGACCCAGTACTTC
.	.	15	TRBV11-2	TRBJ2-7	CASSLWASSSYEQYF	TGTGCCAGCAGCTTATGGGCCTCGAGCTCCTACGAGCAGTACTTC
few	TRBD2	15	TRBV11-1	TRBJ2-7	CASSFGLAGSYEQYF	TGTGCCAGCAGCTTCGGACTAGCGGGCTCCTACGAGCAGTACTTC
.	TRBD2	15	TRBV5-4	TRBJ2-7	CAGSWTSGVSYEQYF	TGTGCCGGCAGCTGGACTAGCGGGGTCTCCTACGAGCAGTACTTC
.	.	13	TRBV7-3	TRBJ2-5	CASSQLGGETQYF	TGTGCCAGCAGCCAACTAGGGGGAGAGACCCAGTACTTC
.	.	14	TRBV28	TRBJ1-2	CASSLSPGSRGYTF	TGTGCCAGCAGTTTATCCCCAGGGTCCCGCGGCTACACCTTC
.	.	14	TRBV5-1	TRBJ1-4	CASRYSGRGEKLFF	TGCGCCAGCCGCTACAGCGGGCGGGGGGAAAAACTGTTTTTT
.	TRBD1	16	TRBV19	TRBJ1-5	CASSTVTGGRNQPQHF	TGTGCCAGTAGTACCGTGACAGGGGGCCGCAATCAGCCCCAGCATTTT
.	.	16	TRBV10-3	TRBJ2-6	CAISESDSPGANVLTF	TGTGCCATCAGTGAGTCGGACAGTCCTGGGGCCAACGTCCTGACTTTC
once	.	15	TRBV21-1	TRBJ1-5	CASSIRDFLYQPQHF	TGTGCCAGCAGCATCCGGGACTTTTTGTATCAGCCCCAGCATTTT
.	TRBD1	14	TRBV19	TRBJ1-1	CASKGRGANTEAFF	TGTGCCAGTAAGGGCAGGGGGGCGAACACTGAAGCTTTCTTT
.	.	16	TRBV9	TRBJ2-3	CASSVEAEGNTDTQYF	TGTGCCAGCAGCGTAGAGGCGGAGGGGAACACAGATACGCAGTATTTT